Reported below is one TCR beta chain. This sample stems from a study of T cells after somatic rescue of genetic block. Clones were sequenced by immunoSEQ multiplex PCR, and TCRdb holds only the in-frame ones, with some missing. The sample yields about 120,000 clones, 75% to 95% seen once. V was clipped by 4 bases and J by 2 bases, with 10 bases between them. Germline CDR1 reads SGHRS; CDR2 reads YFSETQ. This CDR3 has 13 residues. This TCR came from a woman aged 18-29 years. What was sequenced was peripheral blood mononuclear cells (PBMCs). V gene TRBV5-1 combines with J gene TRBJ2-7; D remains unclear. CDR3 in amino acids: CASSPTGPYEQYF. In DNA, the CDR3 is TGCGCCAGCAGCCCGACTGGTCCCTACGAGCAGTACTTC.